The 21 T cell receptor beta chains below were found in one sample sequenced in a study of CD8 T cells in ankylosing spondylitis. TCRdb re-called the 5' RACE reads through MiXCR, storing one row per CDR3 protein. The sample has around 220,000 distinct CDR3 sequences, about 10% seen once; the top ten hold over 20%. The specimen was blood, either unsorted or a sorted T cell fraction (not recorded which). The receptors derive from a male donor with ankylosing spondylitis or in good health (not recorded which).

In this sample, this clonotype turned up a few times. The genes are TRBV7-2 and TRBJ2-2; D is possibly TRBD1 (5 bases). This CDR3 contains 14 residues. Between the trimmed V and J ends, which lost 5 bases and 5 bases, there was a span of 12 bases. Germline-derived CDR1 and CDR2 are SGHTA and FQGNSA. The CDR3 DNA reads TGTGCCAGCAGCCAGGACATTATTACCGGGGAGCTGTTTTTT. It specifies CASSQDIITGELFF.

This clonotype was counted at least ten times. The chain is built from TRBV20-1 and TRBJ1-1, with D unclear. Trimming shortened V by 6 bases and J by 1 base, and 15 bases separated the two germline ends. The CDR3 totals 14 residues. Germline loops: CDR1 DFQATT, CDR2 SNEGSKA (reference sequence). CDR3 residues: CSARSLDRNTEAFF. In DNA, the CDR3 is TGCAGTGCCAGAAGCCTGGACCGGAACACTGAAGCTTTCTTT.

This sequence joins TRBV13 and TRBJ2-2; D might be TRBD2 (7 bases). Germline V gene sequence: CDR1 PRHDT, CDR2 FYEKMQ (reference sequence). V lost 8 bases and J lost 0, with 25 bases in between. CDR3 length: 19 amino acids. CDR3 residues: CASCLNFGGQIANTGELFF. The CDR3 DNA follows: TGTGCCAGCTGTTTAAATTTCGGGGGGCAGATCGCGAACACCGGGGAGCTGTTTTTT. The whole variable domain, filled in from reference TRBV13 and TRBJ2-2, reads AAGVIQSPRHLIKEKRETATLKCYPIPRHDTVYWYQQGPGQDPQFLISFYEKMQSDKGSIPDRFSAQQFSDYHSELNMSSLELGDSALYFCASCLNFGGQIANTGELFFGEGSRLTVL.

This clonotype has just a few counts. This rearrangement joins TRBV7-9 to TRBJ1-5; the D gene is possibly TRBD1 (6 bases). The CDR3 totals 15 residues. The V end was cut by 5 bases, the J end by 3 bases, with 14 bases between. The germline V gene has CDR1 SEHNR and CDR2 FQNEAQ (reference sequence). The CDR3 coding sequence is TGTGCCAGCAGCCCGGGGGGGGGCCTCAATCAGCCCCAGCATTTT. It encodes CASSPGGGLNQPQHF. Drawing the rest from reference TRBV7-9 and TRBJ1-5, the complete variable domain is DTGVSQNPRHKITKRGQNVTFRCDPISEHNRLYWYRQTLGQGPEFLTYFQNEAQLEKSRLLSDRFSAERPKGSFSTLEIQRTEQGDSAMYLCASSPGGGLNQPQHFGDGTRLSIL.

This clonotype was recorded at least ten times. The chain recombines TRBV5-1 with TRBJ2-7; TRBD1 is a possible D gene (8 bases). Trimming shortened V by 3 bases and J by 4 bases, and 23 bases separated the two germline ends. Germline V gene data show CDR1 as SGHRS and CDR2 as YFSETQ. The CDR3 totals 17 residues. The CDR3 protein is CASSWTLTGVGGYEQYF. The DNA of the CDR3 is TGCGCCAGCAGCTGGACGTTGACAGGGGTCGGGGGGTACGAGCAGTACTTC.

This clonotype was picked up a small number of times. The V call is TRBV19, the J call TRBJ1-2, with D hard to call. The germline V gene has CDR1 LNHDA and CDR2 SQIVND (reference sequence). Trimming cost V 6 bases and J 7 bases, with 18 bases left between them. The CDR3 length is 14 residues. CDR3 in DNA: TGTGCCAGTAGGGCGGGGAACCCCGTTCTTGGCTACACCTTC. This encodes CASRAGNPVLGYTF.

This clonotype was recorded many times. The CDR3 spells CASSFREGANTQYF. In nucleotides, the CDR3 is TGTGCCAGCAGTTTCAGGGAGGGGGCAAATACGCAGTATTTT. V usage is TRBV12-3 or TRBV12-4 and J usage is TRBJ2-3, with D possibly called TRBD1 or TRBD2 (7 bases each). CDR3 size: 14 residues. V lost 3 bases to trimming and J lost 7 bases, with 14 bases between them.

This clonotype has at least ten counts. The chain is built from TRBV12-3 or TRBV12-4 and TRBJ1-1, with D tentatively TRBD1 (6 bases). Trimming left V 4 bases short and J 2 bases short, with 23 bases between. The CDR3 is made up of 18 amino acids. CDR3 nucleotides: TGTGCCAGCAGTTCCCTACAGGGAGGGTCTGCCGAAAACACTGAAGCTTTCTTT. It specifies CASSSLQGGSAENTEAFF.

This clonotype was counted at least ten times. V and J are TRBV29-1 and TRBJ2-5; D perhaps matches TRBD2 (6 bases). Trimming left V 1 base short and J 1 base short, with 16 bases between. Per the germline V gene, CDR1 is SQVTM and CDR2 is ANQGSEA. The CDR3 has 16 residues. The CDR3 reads CSVEGPRGATQETQYF. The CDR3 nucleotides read TGCAGCGTTGAAGGGCCTCGCGGGGCGACCCAAGAGACCCAGTACTTC.

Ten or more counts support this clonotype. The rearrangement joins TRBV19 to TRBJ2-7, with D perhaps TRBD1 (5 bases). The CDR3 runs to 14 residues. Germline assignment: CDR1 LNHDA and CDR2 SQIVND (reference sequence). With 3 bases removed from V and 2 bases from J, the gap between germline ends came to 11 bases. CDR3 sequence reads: CASSIGRDAYEQYF. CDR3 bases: TGTGCCAGTAGTATCGGCAGGGATGCCTACGAGCAGTACTTC.

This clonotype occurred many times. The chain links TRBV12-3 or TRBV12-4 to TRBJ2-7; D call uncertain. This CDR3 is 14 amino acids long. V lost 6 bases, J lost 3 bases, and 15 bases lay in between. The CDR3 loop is CASSWTVPDYEQYF. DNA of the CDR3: TGTGCCAGCAGCTGGACGGTTCCCGACTACGAGCAGTACTTC.

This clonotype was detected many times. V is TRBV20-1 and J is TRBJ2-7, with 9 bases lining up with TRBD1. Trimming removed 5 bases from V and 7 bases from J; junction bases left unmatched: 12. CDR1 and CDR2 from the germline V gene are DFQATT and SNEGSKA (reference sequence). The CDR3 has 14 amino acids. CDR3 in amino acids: CSARKDRGYREQYF. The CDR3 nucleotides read TGCAGTGCTCGAAAGGACAGGGGATATAGGGAGCAGTACTTC.

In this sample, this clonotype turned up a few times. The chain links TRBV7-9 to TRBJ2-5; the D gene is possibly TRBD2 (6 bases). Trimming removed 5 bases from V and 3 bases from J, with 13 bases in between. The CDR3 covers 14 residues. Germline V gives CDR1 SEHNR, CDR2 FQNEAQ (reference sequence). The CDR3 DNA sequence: TGTGCCAGCAGCGAGGAACCGGGAGAAGAGACCCAGTACTTC. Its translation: CASSEEPGEETQYF.

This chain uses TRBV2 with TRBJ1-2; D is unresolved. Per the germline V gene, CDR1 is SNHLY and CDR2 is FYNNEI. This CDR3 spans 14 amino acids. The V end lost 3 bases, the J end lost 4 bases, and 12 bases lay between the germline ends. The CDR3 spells CASSEERERYGYTF. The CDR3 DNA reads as TGTGCCAGCAGTGAGGAGAGGGAACGCTATGGCTACACCTTC.

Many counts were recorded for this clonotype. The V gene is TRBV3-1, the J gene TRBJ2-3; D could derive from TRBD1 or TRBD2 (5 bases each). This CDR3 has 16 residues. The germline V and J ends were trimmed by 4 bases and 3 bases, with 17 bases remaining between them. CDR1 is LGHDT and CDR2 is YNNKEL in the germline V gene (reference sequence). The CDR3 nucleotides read TGTGCCAGCAGCCGCTCCGGGACCCAAAGGACAGATACGCAGTATTTT. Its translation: CASSRSGTQRTDTQYF.

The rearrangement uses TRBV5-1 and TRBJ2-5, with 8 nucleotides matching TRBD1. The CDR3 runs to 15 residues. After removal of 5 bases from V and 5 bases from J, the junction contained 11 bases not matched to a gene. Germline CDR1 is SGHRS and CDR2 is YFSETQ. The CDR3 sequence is CASSLPGGESETQYF. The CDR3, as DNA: TGCGCCAGCAGTTTACCAGGGGGCGAATCCGAGACCCAGTACTTC.

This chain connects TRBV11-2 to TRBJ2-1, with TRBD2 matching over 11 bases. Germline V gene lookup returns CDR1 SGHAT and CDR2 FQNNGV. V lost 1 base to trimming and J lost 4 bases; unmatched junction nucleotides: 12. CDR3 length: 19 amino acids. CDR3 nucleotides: TGTGCCAGCAGCTTAGGGGGTAGGGCTAGCGGGGGGCTTTACAATGAGCAGTTCTTC. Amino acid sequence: CASSLGGRASGGLYNEQFF.

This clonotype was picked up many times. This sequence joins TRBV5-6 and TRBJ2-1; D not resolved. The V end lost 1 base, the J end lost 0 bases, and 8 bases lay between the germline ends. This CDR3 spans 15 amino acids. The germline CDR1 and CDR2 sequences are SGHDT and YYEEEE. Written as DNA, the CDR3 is TGTGCCAGCAGCTTGCTGTGGAGCTCCTACAATGAGCAGTTCTTC. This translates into CASSLLWSSYNEQFF.

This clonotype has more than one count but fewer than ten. CDR3 sequence (DNA): TGTGCCAGCAGCCAACGGAAGAACACCGGGGAGCTGTTTTTT. It specifies CASSQRKNTGELFF. The chain has TRBV12-3 or TRBV12-4 and TRBJ2-2; D gene uncertain. V lost 6 bases and J 1 base, leaving 9 bases between the germline ends. The CDR3 length is 14 residues.

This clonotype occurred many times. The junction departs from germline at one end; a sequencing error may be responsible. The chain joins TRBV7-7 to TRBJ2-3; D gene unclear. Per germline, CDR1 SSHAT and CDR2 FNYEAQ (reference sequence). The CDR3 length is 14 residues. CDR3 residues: CASSARLSTDTQYF. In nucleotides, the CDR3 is TGTGCTAGCAGCGCTCGCCTTAGCACAGATACGCAGTATTTT.

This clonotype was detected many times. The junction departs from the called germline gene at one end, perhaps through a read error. CDR3: CASSASPGLEEF. In DNA form, the CDR3 reads TGTGCCAGCAGCGCCTCCCCGGGACTGGAAGAATTC. The rearrangement joins TRBV3-1 to TRBJ2-4; possibly TRBD2 for D (6 bases). Germline values: CDR1 LGHDT, CDR2 YNNKEL (reference sequence). CDR3 length equals 12 residues.